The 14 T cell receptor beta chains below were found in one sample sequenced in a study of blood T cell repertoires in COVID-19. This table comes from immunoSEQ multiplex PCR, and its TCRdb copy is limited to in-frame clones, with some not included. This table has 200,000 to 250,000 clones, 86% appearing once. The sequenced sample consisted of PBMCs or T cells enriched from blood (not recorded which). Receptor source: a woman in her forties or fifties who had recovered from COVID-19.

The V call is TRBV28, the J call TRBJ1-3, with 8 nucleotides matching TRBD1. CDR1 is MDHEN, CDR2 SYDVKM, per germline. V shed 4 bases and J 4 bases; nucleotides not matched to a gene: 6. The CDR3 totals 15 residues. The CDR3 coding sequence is TGTGCCAGCAGTTGGCAGGGGGCGCAAGGAAACACCATATATTTT. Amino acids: CASSWQGAQGNTIYF.

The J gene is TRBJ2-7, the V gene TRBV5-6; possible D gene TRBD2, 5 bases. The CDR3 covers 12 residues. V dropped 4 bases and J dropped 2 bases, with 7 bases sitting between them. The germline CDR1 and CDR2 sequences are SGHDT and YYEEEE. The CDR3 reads CASSLGTYEQYF. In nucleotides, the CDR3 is TGTGCCAGCAGCCTCGGGACCTACGAGCAGTACTTC.

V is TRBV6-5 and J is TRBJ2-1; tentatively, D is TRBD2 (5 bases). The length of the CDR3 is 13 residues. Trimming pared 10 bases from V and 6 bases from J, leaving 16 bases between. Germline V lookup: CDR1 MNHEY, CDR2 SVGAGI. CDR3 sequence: CATGLKSLNEQFF. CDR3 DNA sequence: TGTGCCACCGGACTGAAGTCTCTCAATGAGCAGTTCTTC.

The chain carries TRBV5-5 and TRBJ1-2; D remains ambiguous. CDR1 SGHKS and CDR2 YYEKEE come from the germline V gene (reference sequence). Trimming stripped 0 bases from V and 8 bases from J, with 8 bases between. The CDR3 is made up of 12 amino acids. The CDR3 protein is CASSLGEAGYTF. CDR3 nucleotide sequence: TGTGCCAGCAGCTTGGGGGAGGCGGGCTACACCTTC.

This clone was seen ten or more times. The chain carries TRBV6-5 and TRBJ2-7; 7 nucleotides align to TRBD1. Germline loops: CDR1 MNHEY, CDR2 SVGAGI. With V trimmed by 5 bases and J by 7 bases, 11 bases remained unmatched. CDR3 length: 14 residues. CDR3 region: CASSTIQGKKEQYF. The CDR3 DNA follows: TGTGCCAGCAGTACGATACAGGGGAAGAAAGAGCAGTACTTC.

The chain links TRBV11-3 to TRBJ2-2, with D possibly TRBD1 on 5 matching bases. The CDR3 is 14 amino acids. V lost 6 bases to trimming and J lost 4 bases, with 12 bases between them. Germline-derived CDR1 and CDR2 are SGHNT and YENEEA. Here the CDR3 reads CASSWLQGTGELFF. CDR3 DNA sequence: TGTGCCAGCAGTTGGCTCCAGGGCACCGGGGAGCTGTTTTTT.

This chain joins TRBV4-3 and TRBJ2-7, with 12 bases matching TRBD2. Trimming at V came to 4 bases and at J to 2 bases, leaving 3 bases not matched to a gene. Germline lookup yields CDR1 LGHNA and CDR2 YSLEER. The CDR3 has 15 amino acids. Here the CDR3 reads CASSPGLAGTYEQYF. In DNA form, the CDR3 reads TGCGCCAGCAGCCCCGGACTAGCGGGGACCTACGAGCAGTACTTC.

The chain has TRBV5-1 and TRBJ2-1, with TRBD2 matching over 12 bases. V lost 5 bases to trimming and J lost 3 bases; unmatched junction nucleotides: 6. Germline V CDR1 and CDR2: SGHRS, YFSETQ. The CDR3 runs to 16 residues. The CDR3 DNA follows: TGCGCCAGCAGGCAGACTAGCGGGGGCGTCTACAATGAGCAGTTCTTC. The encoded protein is CASRQTSGGVYNEQFF. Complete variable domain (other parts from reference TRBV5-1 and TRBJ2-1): KAGVTQTPRYLIKTRGQQVTLSCSPISGHRSVSWYQQTPGQGLQFLFEYFSETQRNKGNFPGRFSGRQFSNSRSEMNVSTLELGDSALYLCASRQTSGGVYNEQFFGPGTRLTVL.

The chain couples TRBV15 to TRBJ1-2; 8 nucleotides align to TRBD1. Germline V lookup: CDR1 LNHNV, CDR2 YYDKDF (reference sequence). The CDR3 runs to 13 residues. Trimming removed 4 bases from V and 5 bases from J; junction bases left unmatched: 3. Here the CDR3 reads CATSTRTGYGYTF. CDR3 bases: TGTGCCACCAGCACCCGGACAGGGTATGGCTACACCTTC. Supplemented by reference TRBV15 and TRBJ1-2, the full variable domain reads DAMVIQNPRYQVTQFGKPVTLSCSQTLNHNVMYWYQQKSSQAPKLLFHYYDKDFNNEADTPDNFQSRRPNTSFCFLDIRSPGLGDTAMYLCATSTRTGYGYTFGSGTRLTVV.

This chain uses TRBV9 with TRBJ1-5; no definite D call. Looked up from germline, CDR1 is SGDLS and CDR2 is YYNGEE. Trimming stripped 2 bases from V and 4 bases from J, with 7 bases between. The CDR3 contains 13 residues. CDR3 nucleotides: TGTGCCAGCAGCGTGAGCCTAAATCAGCCCCAGCATTTT. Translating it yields CASSVSLNQPQHF.

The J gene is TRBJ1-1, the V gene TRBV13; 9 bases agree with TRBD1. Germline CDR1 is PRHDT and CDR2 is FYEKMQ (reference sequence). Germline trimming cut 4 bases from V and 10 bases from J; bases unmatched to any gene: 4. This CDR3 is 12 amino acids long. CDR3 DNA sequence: TGTGCCAGCAGCTCTCCGGGACAGGGAGCTTTCTTT. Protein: CASSSPGQGAFF.

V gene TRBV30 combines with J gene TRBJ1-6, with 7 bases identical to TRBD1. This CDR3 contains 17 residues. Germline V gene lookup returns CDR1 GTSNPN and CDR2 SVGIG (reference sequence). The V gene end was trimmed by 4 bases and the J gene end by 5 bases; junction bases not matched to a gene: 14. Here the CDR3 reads CAWKGAFSTGNNSPLHF. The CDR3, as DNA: TGTGCCTGGAAGGGGGCCTTCTCGACAGGGAATAATTCACCCCTCCACTTT.

The CDR3 region has the DNA TGTGCCAGCAGCTTTCAACAGGGCGATACGCAGTATTTT. It is translated as CASSFQQGDTQYF. V usage is TRBV7-2 and J usage is TRBJ2-3, with D tentatively TRBD1 (6 bases). This CDR3 is built from 13 residues. V was trimmed by 3 bases and J by 6 bases, leaving 10 bases between them. Germline CDR1 reads SGHTA; CDR2 reads FQGNSA.

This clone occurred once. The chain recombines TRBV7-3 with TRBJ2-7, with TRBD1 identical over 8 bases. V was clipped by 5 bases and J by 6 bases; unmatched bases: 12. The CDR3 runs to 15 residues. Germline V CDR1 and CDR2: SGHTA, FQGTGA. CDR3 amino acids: CASSQSGGPASEQYF. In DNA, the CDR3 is TGTGCCAGCAGCCAATCAGGGGGCCCTGCAAGCGAGCAGTACTTC.